This TCR beta chain was identified during a study of OX40 agonist ivuxolimab in advanced cancers. Profiling relied on immunoSEQ multiplex PCR, and the TCRdb table lists in-frame clones only, not all of them. The sample yields 70,000 or so clones, 87% seen once. This clone appeared a single time. The V and J ends lost 1 base and 2 bases respectively, with 6 bases between them. The CDR3 extends over 13 amino acids. Germline values: CDR1 SGHDN, CDR2 FVKESK. The sample was CD4+ or CD8+ T cells sorted from blood, taken in a trial of the OX40 agonist ivuxolimab. The sequence derives from an adult with an advanced solid tumor such as melanoma, head and neck, liver or kidney cancer. The chain has TRBV14 and TRBJ2-7; D is uncertain. Written as DNA, the CDR3 is TGTGCCAGCAGCCAAGTTCGGGCCTACGAGCAGTACTTC. Its protein is CASSQVRAYEQYF.